This TCR beta chain was captured by sequencing in a study of cytomegalovirus exposure and HLA in healthy donors. Points from the study as a whole: Being productive about 90% or about 30% of the time was typical of most TCR beta V segments in an earlier analysis. Further analysis, carried out later, found HLA-associated TCR beta chains more clonally expanded than equally common other chains. When analyzed later, a missense DCLRE1C variant was found to be linked to TCR beta V- and J-gene trimming.

Both 60 Vbeta primers and 13 Jbeta primers went into the PCR. The data were produced by immunoSEQ multiplex PCR, yet TCRdb's version contains in-frame clones alone and is incomplete. This table holds 150,000 to 200,000 clones, over 65% found once. CDR1 SNHLY and CDR2 FYNNEI come from the germline V gene. The CDR3 totals 14 residues. J was trimmed by 5 bases and V by 6 bases; bases with no gene match: 6. Comments on this clone: Its target is unknown.

The gene calls are TRBV2 and TRBJ2-7; TRBD1 aligns across 11 bases. Sequences were obtained from PBMCs. This TCR came from a man between 40 and 49 years old in good health and CMV-seropositive. The CDR3 coding sequence is TGTGCCAGCAGCTCGGACAGGGGGCAGGACGAGCAGTACTTC. Protein sequence: CASSSDRGQDEQYF.